The TCR beta chain described here comes from a study of blood T cells in healthy people across ages. A second PCR of about 7 to 12 cycles used a sample-barcoded 5' primer and a J-beta primer mix. From the 5' RACE reads, TCRdb called clonotypes with MiXCR, one entry per CDR3 protein. The sample lists around 850,000 distinct CDR3 sequences, about 37% seen once, with roughly 13% in the top ten. Germline-derived CDR1 and CDR2 are SEHNR and FQNEAQ (reference sequence). The CDR3 is made up of 18 amino acids. Germline trimming cut 3 bases from V and 1 base from J; bases unmatched to any gene: 14. The sequence came from a man between 18 and 29 years old in good health. The sequencing input was blood. This chain uses TRBV7-9 with TRBJ1-1, with 7 bases lining up with TRBD1. The CDR3 DNA reads TGTGCCAGCAGCTTTCCGAGACAGGGTAAGGCCGAGAACACTGAAGCTTTCTTT. It is translated as CASSFPRQGKAENTEAFF.